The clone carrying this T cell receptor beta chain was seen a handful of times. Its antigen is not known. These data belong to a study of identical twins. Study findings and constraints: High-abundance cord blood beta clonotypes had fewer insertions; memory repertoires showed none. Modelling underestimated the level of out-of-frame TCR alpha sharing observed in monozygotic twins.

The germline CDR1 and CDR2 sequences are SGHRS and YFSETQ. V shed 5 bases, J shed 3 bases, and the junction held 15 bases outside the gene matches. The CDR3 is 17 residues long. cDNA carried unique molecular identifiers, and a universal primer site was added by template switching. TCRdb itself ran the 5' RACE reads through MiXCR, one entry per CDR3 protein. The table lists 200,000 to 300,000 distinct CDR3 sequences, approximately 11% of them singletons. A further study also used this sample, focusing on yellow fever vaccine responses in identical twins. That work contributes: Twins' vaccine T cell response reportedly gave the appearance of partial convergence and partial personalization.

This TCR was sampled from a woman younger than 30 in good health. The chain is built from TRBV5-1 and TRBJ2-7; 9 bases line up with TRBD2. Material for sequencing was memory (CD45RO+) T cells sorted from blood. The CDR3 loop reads CASSSLPLAGNDYEQYF. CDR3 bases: TGCGCCAGCAGTTCCCTCCCCCTAGCGGGGAACGACTACGAGCAGTACTTC. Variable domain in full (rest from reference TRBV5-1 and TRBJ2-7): KAGVTQTPRYLIKTRGQQVTLSCSPISGHRSVSWYQQTPGQGLQFLFEYFSETQRNKGNFPGRFSGRQFSNSRSEMNVSTLELGDSALYLCASSSLPLAGNDYEQYFGPGTRLTVT.